This TCR beta chain was identified during a study of cytomegalovirus exposure and HLA in healthy donors. General study points: The study flagged 150 to 200 TCR beta chains as cytomegalovirus-associated.

The PCR had 60 Vbeta and 13 Jbeta primers. Data came from immunoSEQ multiplex PCR; TCRdb stores just in-frame clones and leaves some out. The table records over 150,000 clones, around 65% of them present only once. This cohort consisted of healthy bone marrow donors. Of note for this clone: Its antigen is not identified.

Germline-derived CDR1 and CDR2 are SEHNR and FQNEAQ (reference sequence). The junction had 6 bases not matched to a gene; V was cut back by 5 bases and J by 3 bases. The CDR3 contains 15 residues. Sequenced material: PBMCs. This chain connects TRBV7-9 to TRBJ2-2; 7 bases match TRBD1. The receptor was isolated from a woman aged 40 to 55 in good health and CMV-seropositive. The CDR3, as DNA: TGTGCCAGCAGCACCCGTGACAGGGACACCGGGGAGCTGTTTTTT. Translation: CASSTRDRDTGELFF.